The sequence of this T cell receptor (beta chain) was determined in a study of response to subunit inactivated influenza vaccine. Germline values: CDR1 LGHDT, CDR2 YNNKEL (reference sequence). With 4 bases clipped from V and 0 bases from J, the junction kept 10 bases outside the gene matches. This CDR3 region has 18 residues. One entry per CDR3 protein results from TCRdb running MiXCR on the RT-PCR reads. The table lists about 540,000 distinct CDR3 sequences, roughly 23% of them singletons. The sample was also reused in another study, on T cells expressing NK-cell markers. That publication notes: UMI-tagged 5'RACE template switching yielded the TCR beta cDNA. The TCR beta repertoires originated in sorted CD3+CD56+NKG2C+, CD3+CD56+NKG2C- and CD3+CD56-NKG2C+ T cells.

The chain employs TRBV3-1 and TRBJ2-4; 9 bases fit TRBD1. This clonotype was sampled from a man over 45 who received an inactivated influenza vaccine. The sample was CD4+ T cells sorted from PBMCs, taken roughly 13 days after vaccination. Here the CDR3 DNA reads TGTGCCAGCAGCCCTGGGACAGGGAGGCCCATAGCCAAAAACATTCAGTACTTC. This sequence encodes CASSPGTGRPIAKNIQYF.